These 9 T cell receptor beta chains were all obtained from the same sample, sequenced in a study of identifying expanded T cells in peripheral blood. Clones were sequenced by immunoSEQ multiplex PCR, and TCRdb holds only the in-frame ones, with some missing. Of about 52,000 clones listed, roughly 80% are singletons. The specimen was blood. The receptors here all came from a person between 18 and 75 years old in good health.

This clone was detected only a few times. The chain combines TRBV18 with TRBJ2-1, with 14 bases matching TRBD2. The CDR3 extends over 19 amino acids. The V and J ends lost 3 bases and 0 bases, in that order; junction bases with no gene match: 7. Germline loops: CDR1 KGHSH, CDR2 LQKENI. The CDR3 here is CASSPSGLAGASSYNEQFF. DNA for the CDR3: TGTGCCAGCTCACCCTCGGGACTAGCGGGAGCAAGCTCCTACAATGAGCAGTTCTTC. The whole variable domain, filled in from reference TRBV18 and TRBJ2-1, reads NAGVMQNPRHLVRRRGQEARLRCSPMKGHSHVYWYRQLPEEGLKFMVYLQKENIIDESGMPKERFSAEFPKEGPSILRIQQVVRGDSAAYFCASSPSGLAGASSYNEQFFGPGTRLTVL.

The genes are TRBV11-3 and TRBJ1-1; D is unresolved. The CDR3 sequence is 14 residues long. The V gene's germline CDR1 is SGHNT and CDR2 YENEEA. V lost 6 bases to trimming and J lost 6 bases, with 17 bases between them. In nucleotides, the CDR3 is TGTGCCAGCAGTCCACACCACCCTGGGGCTGAAGCTTTCTTT. Residues: CASSPHHPGAEAFF.

The chain recombines TRBV30 with TRBJ2-2; tentative D call: TRBD1 (5 bases). The germline gives CDR1 GTSNPN, CDR2 SVGIG (reference sequence). The length of the CDR3 is 13 residues. Trimming removed 4 bases from V and 1 base from J, with 7 bases in between. The CDR3 region is CAWTQGNTGELFF. The CDR3 nucleotides are TGTGCCTGGACCCAGGGGAACACCGGGGAGCTGTTTTTT.

In its sample, this clone was seen once. V and J are TRBV4-3 and TRBJ1-6; D possibly corresponds to TRBD1 (5 bases). Per germline, CDR1 LGHNA and CDR2 YSLEER. The CDR3 contains 13 residues. V lost 4 bases to trimming and J lost 6 bases, with 7 bases between them. CDR3 loop: CASSRQINSPLHF. DNA of the CDR3: TGCGCCAGCAGCCGACAGATTAATTCACCCCTCCACTTT.

The rearrangement links TRBV4-1 to TRBJ1-1; D unresolved. This CDR3 is built from 14 residues. V was clipped by 4 bases and J by 3 bases, with 12 bases between them. Germline-derived CDR1 and CDR2 are MGHRA and YSYEKL. CDR3: CASSPASSYTEAFF. The CDR3 DNA is TGCGCCAGCAGCCCGGCGAGCAGCTACACTGAAGCTTTCTTT.

The chain couples TRBV2 to TRBJ2-5, with a tentative D call TRBD1 (5 bases). The CDR3 covers 13 residues. Germline assignment: CDR1 SNHLY and CDR2 FYNNEI. The V gene lost 10 bases and the J gene lost 5 bases, with 17 bases spanning the gap. The CDR3 protein is CAISVGVSETQYF. CDR3 bases: TGTGCCATCTCCGTAGGGGTTTCGGAGACCCAGTACTTC.

The CDR3 protein is CASSGWTANEKLFF. The CDR3 region has the DNA TGTGCCAGTAGTGGGTGGACAGCGAATGAAAAACTGTTTTTT. The rearrangement uses TRBV19 and TRBJ1-4; possibly TRBD1 for D (6 bases). V lost 5 bases to trimming and J lost 5 bases, with 12 bases between them. Per the germline V gene, CDR1 is LNHDA and CDR2 is SQIVND (reference sequence). The CDR3 is made up of 14 amino acids.

The chain joins TRBV5-1 to TRBJ2-3, with TRBD1 as a possible D gene (6 bases). CDR1 SGHRS and CDR2 YFSETQ come from the germline V gene. Trimming took off 6 bases at V and 5 bases at J, with 16 bases between the two ends. The length of the CDR3 is 14 residues. In DNA form, the CDR3 reads TGCGCCAGCAATTTGGAAGGGGGACAAGATACGCAGTATTTT. Protein: CASNLEGGQDTQYF.

This clone turned up a few times. V and J are TRBV19 and TRBJ2-7; possibly TRBD2 for D (5 bases). CDR1 and CDR2 (germline): LNHDA, SQIVND (reference sequence). The CDR3 runs 13 residues. Trimming left V 4 bases short and J 3 bases short, with 10 bases between. The CDR3: CASSKRVGYEQYV. The CDR3 nucleotides are TGTGCCAGTAGTAAGAGGGTAGGCTACGAGCAGTACGTC.